This T cell receptor beta chain was found in a study of tumor and adjacent non-tumor tissue in lung cancer. No cell sorting was done before RNA was extracted from the tissue. On this clonotype: A single base separates this from a much larger clone, so it may be a read error.

TCRbeta libraries were built with three rounds of nested PCR, modified from ARM-PCR. TCRdb itself ran the multiplex PCR reads through MiXCR, one entry per CDR3 protein. Of 120,000 or so distinct CDR3 sequences in the sample, around three fifths were seen once. This CDR3 region has 14 residues. V lost 2 bases and J lost 7, with 14 bases in between. Germline V gene data show CDR1 as DFQATT and CDR2 as SNEGSKA (reference sequence). The sequenced sample was lung tumor tissue. This sequence originates from a man in his thirties or forties with non-small cell lung cancer. The V gene is TRBV20-1, the J gene TRBJ1-4; a weak D match, TRBD1 (6 bases). CDR3 nucleotides: TGCAGTGCTAGACAGGGGAGGGTGGCTGAAAAACTGTTTTTT. It specifies CSARQGRVAEKLFF.